The entry that follows covers one TCR beta chain sequence. TCRdb's table, derived via immunoSEQ multiplex PCR, lists solely in-frame clones and lacks some. The sample shows about 42,000 clones, 60% to 80% of them seen only once. Germline lookup yields CDR1 GTSNPN and CDR2 SVGIG (reference sequence). The CDR3 consists of 15 residues. V gave up 3 bases and J gave up 2 bases, with 14 bases separating them. The data derive from a study of blood T cell repertoires in COVID-19. This clonotype was obtained from a woman over 75 with acute or convalescent COVID-19. The J gene is TRBJ1-3, the V gene TRBV30, with D possibly TRBD1 on 5 matching bases. The specimen sequenced was peripheral blood. The CDR3 coding sequence is TGTGCCTGGAGGCATGGCCGGGGGACTGGAAACACCATATATTTT. Protein product: CAWRHGRGTGNTIYF. Full variable domain (missing parts from reference TRBV30 and TRBJ1-3): SQTIHQWPATLVQPVGSPLSLECTVEGTSNPNLYWYRQAAGRGLQLLFYSVGIGQISSEVPQNLSASRPQDRQFILSSKKLLLSDSGFYLCAWRHGRGTGNTIYFGEGSWLTVV.